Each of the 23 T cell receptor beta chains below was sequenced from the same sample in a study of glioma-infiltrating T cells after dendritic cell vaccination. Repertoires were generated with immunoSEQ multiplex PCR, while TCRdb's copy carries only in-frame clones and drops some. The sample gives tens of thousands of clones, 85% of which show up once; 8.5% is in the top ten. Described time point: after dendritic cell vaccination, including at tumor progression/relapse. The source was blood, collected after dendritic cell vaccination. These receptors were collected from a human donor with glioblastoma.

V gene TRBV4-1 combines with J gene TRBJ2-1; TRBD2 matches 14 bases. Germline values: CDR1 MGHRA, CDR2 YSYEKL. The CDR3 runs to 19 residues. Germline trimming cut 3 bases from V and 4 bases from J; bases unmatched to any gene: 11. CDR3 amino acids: CASSHGTSGSRRDYNEQFF. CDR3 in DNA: TGCGCCAGCAGCCACGGGACTAGCGGGAGTCGGCGGGATTACAATGAGCAGTTCTTC.

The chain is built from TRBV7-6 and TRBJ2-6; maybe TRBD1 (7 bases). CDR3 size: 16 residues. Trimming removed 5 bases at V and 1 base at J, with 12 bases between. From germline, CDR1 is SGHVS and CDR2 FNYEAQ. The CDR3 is CASSLQGRSGANVLTF. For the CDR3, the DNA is TGTGCCAGCAGCCTACAGGGGAGGTCTGGGGCCAACGTCCTGACTTTC.

The CDR3 DNA is TGTGCCAGCAGTTACGGTCAGACTTACTATGGCTACACCTTC. The encoded protein is CASSYGQTYYGYTF. The chain joins TRBV6-6 to TRBJ1-2; D remains unclear. Trimming took 2 bases from V and 3 from J, leaving 10 bases between them. This CDR3 region has 14 residues. Germline-derived CDR1 and CDR2 are MNHNY and SVGAGI (reference sequence).

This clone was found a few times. The CDR3 bases are TGCGCCAGCAGCCCCTCTAGCGGGAGGGCAGATACGCAGTATTTT. Its protein is CASSPSSGRADTQYF. The chain links TRBV5-1 to TRBJ2-3, with 12 nucleotides matching TRBD2. CDR3 length: 15 residues. Trimming took 4 bases from V and 4 from J; bases not matched to a gene: 4. Germline V lookup: CDR1 SGHRS, CDR2 YFSETQ.

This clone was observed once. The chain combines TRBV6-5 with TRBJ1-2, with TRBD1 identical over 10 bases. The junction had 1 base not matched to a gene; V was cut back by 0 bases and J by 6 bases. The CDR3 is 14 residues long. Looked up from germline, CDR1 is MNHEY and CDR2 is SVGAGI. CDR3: CASSYSTGGNGYTF. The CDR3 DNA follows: TGTGCCAGCAGTTACTCGACAGGGGGCAATGGCTACACCTTC.

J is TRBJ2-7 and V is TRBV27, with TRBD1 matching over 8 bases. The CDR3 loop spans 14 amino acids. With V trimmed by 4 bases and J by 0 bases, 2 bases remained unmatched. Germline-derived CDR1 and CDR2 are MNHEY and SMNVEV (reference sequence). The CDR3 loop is CASSSDRASYEQYF. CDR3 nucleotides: TGTGCCAGCAGTTCGGACAGGGCCTCCTACGAGCAGTACTTC.

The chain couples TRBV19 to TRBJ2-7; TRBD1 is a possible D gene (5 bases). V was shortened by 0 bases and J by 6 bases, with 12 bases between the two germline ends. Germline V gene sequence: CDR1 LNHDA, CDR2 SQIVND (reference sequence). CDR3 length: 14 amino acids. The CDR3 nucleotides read TGTGCCAGTAGTATAGAAGGGGCTCGCAGCGAGCAGTACTTC. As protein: CASSIEGARSEQYF.

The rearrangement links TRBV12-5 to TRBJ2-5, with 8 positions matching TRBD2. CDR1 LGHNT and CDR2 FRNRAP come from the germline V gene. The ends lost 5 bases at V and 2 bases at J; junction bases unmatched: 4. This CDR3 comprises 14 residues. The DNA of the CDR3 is TGTGCTAGTGGTCCGACGGGGGGGCAAGAGACCCAGTACTTC. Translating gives CASGPTGGQETQYF.

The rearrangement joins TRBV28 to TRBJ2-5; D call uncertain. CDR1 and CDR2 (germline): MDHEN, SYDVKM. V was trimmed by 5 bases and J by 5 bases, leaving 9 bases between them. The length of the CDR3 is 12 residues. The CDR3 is CASSTTRETQYF. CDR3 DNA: TGTGCCAGCAGTACAACGAGGGAGACCCAGTACTTC.

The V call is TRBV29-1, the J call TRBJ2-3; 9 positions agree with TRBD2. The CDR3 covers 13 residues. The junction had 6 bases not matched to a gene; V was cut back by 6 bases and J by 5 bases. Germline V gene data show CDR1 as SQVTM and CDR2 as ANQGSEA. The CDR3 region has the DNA TGCAGCGTGTGGACTAGCGTGGGAGATACGCAGTATTTT. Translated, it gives CSVWTSVGDTQYF.

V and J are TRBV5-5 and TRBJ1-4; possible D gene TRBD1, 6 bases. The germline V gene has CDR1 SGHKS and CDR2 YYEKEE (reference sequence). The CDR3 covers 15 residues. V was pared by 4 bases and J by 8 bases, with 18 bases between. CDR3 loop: CASSLIQGVGEKLFF. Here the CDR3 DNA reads TGTGCCAGCAGCCTTATACAGGGCGTTGGGGAAAAACTGTTTTTT.

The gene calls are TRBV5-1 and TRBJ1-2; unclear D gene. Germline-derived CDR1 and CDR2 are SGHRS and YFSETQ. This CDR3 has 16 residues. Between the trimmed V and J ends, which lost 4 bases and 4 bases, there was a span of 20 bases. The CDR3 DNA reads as TGCGCCAGCAGCGTCAAACCGGGAAGACTTTCCTATGGCTACACCTTC. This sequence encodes CASSVKPGRLSYGYTF.

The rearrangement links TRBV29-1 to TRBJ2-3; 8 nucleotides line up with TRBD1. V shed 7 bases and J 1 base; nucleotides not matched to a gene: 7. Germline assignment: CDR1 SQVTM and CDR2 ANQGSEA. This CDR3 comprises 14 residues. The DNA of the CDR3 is TGCAGCGGGCGACAGGGGTTGGGCACAGATACGCAGTATTTT. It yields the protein CSGRQGLGTDTQYF.

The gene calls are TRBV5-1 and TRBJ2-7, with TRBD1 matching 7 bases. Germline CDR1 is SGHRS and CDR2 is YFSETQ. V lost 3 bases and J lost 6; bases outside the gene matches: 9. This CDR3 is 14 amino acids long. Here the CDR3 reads CASSSGTVLGEQYF. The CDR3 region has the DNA TGCGCCAGCAGCTCCGGGACAGTGTTAGGCGAGCAGTACTTC.

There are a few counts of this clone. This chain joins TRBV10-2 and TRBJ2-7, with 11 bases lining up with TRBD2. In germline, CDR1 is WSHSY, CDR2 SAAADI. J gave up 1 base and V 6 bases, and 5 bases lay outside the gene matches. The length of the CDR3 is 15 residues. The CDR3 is CASSTGTSGSYEQYF. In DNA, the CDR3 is TGCGCCAGCAGCACTGGGACTAGCGGATCCTACGAGCAGTACTTC.

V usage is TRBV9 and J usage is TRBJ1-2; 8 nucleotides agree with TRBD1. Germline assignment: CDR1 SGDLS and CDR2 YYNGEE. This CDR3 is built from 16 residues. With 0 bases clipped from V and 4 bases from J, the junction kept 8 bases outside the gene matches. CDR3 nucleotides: TGTGCCAGCAGCGTAGCTAAGTATACAGGGGGCTATGGCTACACCTTC. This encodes CASSVAKYTGGYGYTF. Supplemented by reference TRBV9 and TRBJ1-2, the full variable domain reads DSGVTQTPKHLITATGQRVTLRCSPRSGDLSVYWYQQSLDQGLQFLIQYYNGEERAKGNILERFSAQQFPDLHSELNLSSLELGDSALYFCASSVAKYTGGYGYTFGSGTRLTVV.

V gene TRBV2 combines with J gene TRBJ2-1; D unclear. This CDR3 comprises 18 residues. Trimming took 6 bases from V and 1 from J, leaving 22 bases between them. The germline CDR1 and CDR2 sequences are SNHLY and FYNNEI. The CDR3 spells CASSRPIPTTKSYNEQFF. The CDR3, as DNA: TGTGCCAGCAGCCGACCCATCCCCACTACTAAGTCCTACAATGAGCAGTTCTTC.

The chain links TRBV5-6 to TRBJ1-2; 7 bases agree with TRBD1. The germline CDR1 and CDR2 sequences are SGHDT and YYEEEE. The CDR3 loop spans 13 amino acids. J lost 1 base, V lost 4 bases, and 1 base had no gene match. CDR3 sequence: CASSRQGNYGYTF. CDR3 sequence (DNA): TGTGCCAGCAGCAGACAGGGTAACTATGGCTACACCTTC. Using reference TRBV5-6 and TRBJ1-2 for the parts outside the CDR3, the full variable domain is DAGVTQSPTHLIKTRGQQVTLRCSPKSGHDTVSWYQQALGQGPQFIFQYYEEEERQRGNFPDRFSGHQFPNYSSELNVNALLLGDSALYLCASSRQGNYGYTFGSGTRLTVV.

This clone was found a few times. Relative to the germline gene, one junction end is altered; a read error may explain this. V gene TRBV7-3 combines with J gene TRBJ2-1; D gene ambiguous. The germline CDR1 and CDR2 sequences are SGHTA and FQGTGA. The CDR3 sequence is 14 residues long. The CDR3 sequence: CASTPGPYHNEQFF. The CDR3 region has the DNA TGTGCCAGCACCCCGGGTCCCTATCACAACGAGCAGTTCTTC.

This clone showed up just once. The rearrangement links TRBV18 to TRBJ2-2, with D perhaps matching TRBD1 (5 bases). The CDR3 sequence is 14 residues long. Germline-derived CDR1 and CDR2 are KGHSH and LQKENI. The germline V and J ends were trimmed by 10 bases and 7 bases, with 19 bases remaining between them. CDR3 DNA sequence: TGTGCCACCCTACAGGTTTCAACGGGCGGGGAGCTGTTTTTT. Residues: CATLQVSTGGELFF.

The CDR3 nucleotides read TGTGCCAGCAACCGAGCGGGAGGCTCCTACAATGAGCAGTTCTTC. It encodes CASNRAGGSYNEQFF. V gene TRBV2 combines with J gene TRBJ2-1; TRBD2 aligns across 9 bases. The junction had 4 bases not matched to a gene; V was cut back by 7 bases and J by 0 bases. From germline, CDR1 is SNHLY and CDR2 FYNNEI. The CDR3 runs to 15 residues.

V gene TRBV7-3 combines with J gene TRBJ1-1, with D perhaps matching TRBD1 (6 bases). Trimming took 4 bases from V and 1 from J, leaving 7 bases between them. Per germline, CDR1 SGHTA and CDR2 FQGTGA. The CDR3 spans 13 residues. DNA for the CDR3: TGTGCCAGCAGCTGGGACAAGAACACTGAAGCTTTCTTT. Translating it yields CASSWDKNTEAFF.

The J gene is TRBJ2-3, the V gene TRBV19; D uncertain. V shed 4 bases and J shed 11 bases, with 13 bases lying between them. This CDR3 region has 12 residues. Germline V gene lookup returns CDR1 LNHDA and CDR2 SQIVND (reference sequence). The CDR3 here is CASSTPPGGQYF. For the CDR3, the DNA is TGTGCCAGTAGTACCCCCCCCGGTGGGCAGTATTTT.